This TCR beta chain was found in a study of Graves' ophthalmopathy and Graves' hyperthyroidism. From RNA, the CDR3 regions of TCR beta chains were amplified and sequenced. The authors performed first-round RT-PCR with HTBI primers and then a second-round multiplex PCR. In TCRdb, the multiplex PCR reads were re-called with MiXCR into one record per CDR3 protein. The sample contains roughly 420,000 distinct CDR3 sequences, roughly 20% of which appear only once. This clonotype was seen repeatedly, ten times or more. The TCR originated in a woman under 30 with stable Graves' hyperthyroidism. The sample was peripheral blood.

CDR3 nucleotide sequence: TGTGCCAGCAGCCAAGATTGGACTGGATCCTACGAGCAGTACTTC. Its protein product is CASSQDWTGSYEQYF. The rearrangement links TRBV4-2 to TRBJ2-7; D may be TRBD2 (5 bases). Germline V gene data show CDR1 as LGHNA and CDR2 as YNFKEQ. This CDR3 is 15 amino acids long. V shed 0 bases and J shed 1 base, with 10 bases lying between them.